Reported below is one T cell receptor beta chain. This specimen belongs to a study of blood T cell repertoires in COVID-19. Overall study context: Researchers got acute and convalescent COVID-19 samples from the United States, Italy and Spain. Sources were T cells, B-cell-depleted T cells, or PBMCs; the material itself was cDNA or gDNA.

The V segment lost 5 bases and the J segment 4 bases; nucleotides outside the gene matches: 9. This CDR3 is built from 16 residues. Germline assignment: CDR1 SGHVS and CDR2 FQNEAQ. Source study methods: Amplified reference gene primers provided the basis for estimating nucleated cell counts. The table came from immunoSEQ multiplex PCR; TCRdb's copy has only in-frame clones and leaves some out. V and J calls and clone size follow that table, whereas D and trimming were derived from the DNA. Here the sample spans about 200,000 clones, about nine tenths being singletons. J is TRBJ1-5 and V is TRBV7-8, with TRBD1 matching over 9 bases. The clonotype originates from a man aged 45-60 years with acute or convalescent COVID-19. Sequenced: peripheral blood. The CDR3 bases are TGTGCCAGCAGCGTTGGGACAGGGTGGAGTAATCAGCCCCAGCATTTT. Protein sequence: CASSVGTGWSNQPQHF.